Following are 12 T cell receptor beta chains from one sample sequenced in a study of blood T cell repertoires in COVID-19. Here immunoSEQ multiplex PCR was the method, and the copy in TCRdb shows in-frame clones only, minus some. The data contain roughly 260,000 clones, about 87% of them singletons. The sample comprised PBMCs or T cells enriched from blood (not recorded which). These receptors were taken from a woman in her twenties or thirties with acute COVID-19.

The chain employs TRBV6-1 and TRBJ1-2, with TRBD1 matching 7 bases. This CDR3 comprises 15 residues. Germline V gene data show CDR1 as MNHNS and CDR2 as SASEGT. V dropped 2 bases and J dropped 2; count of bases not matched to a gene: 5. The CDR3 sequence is CASSELTGPNYGYTF. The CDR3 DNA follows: TGTGCCAGCAGTGAATTGACAGGGCCAAACTATGGCTACACCTTC.

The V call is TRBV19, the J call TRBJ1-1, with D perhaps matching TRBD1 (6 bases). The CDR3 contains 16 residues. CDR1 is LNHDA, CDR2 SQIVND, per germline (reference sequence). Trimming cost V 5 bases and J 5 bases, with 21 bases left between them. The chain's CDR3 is CASSPGQPERATEAFF. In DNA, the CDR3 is TGTGCCAGTAGTCCCGGACAGCCGGAGAGGGCAACTGAAGCTTTCTTT.

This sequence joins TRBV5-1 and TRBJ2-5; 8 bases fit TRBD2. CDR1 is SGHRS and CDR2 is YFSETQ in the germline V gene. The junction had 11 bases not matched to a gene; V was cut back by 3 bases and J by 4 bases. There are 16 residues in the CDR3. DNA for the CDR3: TGCGCCAGCAGCTCCCTGAGTGCGGGGGGAGGAGAGACCCAGTACTTC. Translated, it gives CASSSLSAGGGETQYF.

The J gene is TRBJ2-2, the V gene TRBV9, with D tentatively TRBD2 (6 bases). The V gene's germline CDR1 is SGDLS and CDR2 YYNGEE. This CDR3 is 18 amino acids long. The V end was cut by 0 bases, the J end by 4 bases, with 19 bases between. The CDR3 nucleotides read TGTGCCAGCAGCGTAGACAGTGGGGGGATATACGGCACCGGGGAGCTGTTTTTT. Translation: CASSVDSGGIYGTGELFF.

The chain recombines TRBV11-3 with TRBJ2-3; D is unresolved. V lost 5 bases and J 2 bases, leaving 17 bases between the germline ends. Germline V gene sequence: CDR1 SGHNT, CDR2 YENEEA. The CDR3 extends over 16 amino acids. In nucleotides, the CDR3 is TGTGCCAGCAGCGCCCAAGTGGGCGCGACCACAGATACGCAGTATTTT. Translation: CASSAQVGATTDTQYF.

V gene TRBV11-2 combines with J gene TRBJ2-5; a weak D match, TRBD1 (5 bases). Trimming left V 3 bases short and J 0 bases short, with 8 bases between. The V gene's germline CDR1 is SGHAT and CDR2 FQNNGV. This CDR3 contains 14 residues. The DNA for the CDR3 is TGTGCCAGCAGCTTGGGGCGGAACCAAGAGACCCAGTACTTC. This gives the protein CASSLGRNQETQYF.

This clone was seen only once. The CDR3 spells CAISDKTFNYGYTF. The CDR3 DNA sequence: TGTGCCATCAGTGACAAGACATTCAACTATGGCTACACCTTC. The rearrangement links TRBV10-3 to TRBJ1-2; D is unclear. V was pared by 3 bases and J by 2 bases, with 10 bases between. The germline V gene has CDR1 ENHRY and CDR2 SYGVKD. The CDR3 contains 14 residues.

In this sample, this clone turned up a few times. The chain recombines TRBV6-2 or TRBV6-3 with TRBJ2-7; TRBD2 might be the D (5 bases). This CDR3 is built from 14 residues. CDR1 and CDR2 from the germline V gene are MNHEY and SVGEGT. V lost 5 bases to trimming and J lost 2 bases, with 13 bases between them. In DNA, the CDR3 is TGTGCCAGCAGTCGGAGGACTGTCACCTACGAGCAGTACTTC. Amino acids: CASSRRTVTYEQYF.

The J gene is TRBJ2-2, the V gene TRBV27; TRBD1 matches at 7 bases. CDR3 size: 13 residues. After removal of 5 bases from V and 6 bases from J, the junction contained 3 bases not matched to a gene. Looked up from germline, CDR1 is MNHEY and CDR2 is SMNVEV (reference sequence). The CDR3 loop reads CASSLQGAGELFF. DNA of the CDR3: TGTGCCAGCAGTCTGCAGGGGGCCGGGGAGCTGTTTTTT.

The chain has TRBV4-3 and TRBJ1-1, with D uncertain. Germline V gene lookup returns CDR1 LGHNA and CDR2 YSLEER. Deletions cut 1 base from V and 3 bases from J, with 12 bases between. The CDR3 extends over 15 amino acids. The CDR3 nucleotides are TGCGCCAGCAGCCAAGTTCTTGCGGGGTACACTGAAGCTTTCTTT. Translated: CASSQVLAGYTEAFF.

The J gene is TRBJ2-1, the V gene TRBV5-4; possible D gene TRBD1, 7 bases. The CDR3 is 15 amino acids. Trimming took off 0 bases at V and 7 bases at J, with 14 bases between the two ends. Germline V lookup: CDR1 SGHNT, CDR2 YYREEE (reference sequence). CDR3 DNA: TGTGCCAGCAGCTTGGCCATACAGGGGAGGAATGAGCAGTTCTTC. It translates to CASSLAIQGRNEQFF.

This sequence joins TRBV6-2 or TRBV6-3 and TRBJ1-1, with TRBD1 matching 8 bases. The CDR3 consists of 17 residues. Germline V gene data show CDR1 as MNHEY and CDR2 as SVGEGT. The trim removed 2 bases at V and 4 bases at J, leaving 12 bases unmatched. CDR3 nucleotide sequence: TGTGCCAGCAGTTACCAGATAATAGGACAGGGTAGCACTGAAGCTTTCTTT. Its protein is CASSYQIIGQGSTEAFF.